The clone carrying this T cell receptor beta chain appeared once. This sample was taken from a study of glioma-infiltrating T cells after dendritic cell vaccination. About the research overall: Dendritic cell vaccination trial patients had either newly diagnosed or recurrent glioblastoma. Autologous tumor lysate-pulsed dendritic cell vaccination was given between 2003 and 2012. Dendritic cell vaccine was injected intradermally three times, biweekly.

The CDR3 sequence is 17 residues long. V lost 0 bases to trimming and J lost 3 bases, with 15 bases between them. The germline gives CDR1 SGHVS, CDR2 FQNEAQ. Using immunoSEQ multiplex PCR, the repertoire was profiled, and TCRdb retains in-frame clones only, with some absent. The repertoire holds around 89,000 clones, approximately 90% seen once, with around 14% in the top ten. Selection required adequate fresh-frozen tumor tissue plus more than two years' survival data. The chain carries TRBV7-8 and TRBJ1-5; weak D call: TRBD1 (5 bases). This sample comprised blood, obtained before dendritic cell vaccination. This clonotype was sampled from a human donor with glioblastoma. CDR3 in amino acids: CASSLAGGNSLNQPQHF. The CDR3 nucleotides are TGTGCCAGCAGCTTAGCTGGGGGGAACAGTCTCAATCAGCCCCAGCATTTT.